This is a list of T cell receptor beta chains from one sample in a study of blood T cell repertoires in COVID-19. Here immunoSEQ multiplex PCR was the method, and the copy in TCRdb shows in-frame clones only, minus some. The data hold 540,000 or so clones, with about 88% observed a single time. The sequenced material came from peripheral blood. The source is a woman aged 50 to 60 with COVID-19, enrolled during active disease. CDR3s include the opening cysteine and the closing phenylalanine or tryptophan. D genes are given only for firm matches. A row's size may be missing; if present it is once, few, many or a size class.

V,size,J,D,CDR3,DNA
TRBV29-1,NA,TRBJ1-2,NA,CSVDHEGRQQANYGYTF,TGCAGCGTTGATCACGAGGGTCGGCAGCAAGCTAACTATGGCTACACCTTC
TRBV7-8,NA,TRBJ1-1,NA,CASSGRGWGTEAFF,TGTGCCAGCAGCGGGAGGGGTTGGGGGACTGAAGCTTTCTTT
TRBV5-4,NA,TRBJ2-7,TRBD1,CASSGTGTDYEQYF,TGTGCCAGCAGCGGTACCGGGACAGACTACGAGCAGTACTTC
TRBV28,NA,TRBJ2-1,NA,CASSLGDSTYNEQFF,TGTGCCAGCAGTTTAGGGGACTCCACCTACAATGAGCAGTTCTTC
TRBV7-6,NA,TRBJ1-4,TRBD1,CASSLETGGDEKLFF,TGTGCCAGCAGCTTAGAGACAGGGGGCGATGAAAAACTGTTTTTT
TRBV3-1/TRBV3-2,NA,TRBJ2-7,NA,CASSPLLGDEQYF,TGTGCCAGCAGCCCCCTCCTCGGGGACGAGCAGTACTTC
TRBV27,NA,TRBJ1-1,NA,CASSYRVGYTEAFF,TGTGCCAGCAGTTACAGGGTTGGGTACACTGAAGCTTTCTTT
TRBV29-1,NA,TRBJ2-3,NA,CSVEKGDTQYF,TGCAGCGTCGAAAAGGGGGATACGCAGTATTTT
TRBV19,NA,TRBJ1-2,TRBD1,CASSRGGTGNYYGYTF,TGTGCCAGTAGCAGGGGGGGGACAGGGAATTACTATGGCTACACCTTC
TRBV7-2,NA,TRBJ2-7,TRBD1,CASSLTGGHDEQYF,TGTGCCAGCAGCCTTACAGGGGGCCACGACGAGCAGTACTTC
TRBV18,NA,TRBJ1-1,TRBD1,CASSRAVPGQGVTEAFF,TGTGCCAGCTCTCGAGCCGTACCGGGACAGGGGGTGACTGAAGCTTTCTTT
TRBV11-3,NA,TRBJ2-3,TRBD1,CASSQGESTDTQYF,TGTGCCAGCAGCCAGGGGGAGAGCACAGATACGCAGTATTTT
TRBV5-1,NA,TRBJ1-1,TRBD1,CASRSGQEGTEAFF,TGCGCCAGCAGGTCGGGACAGGAGGGAACTGAAGCTTTCTTT
TRBV5-1,NA,TRBJ1-6,NA,CASSLVPGSSSYNSPLHF,TGCGCCAGCAGCTTGGTTCCAGGCTCAAGCTCCTATAATTCACCCCTCCACTTT
TRBV18,NA,TRBJ2-3,NA,CASSPRTTQDTQYF,TGTGCCAGCTCACCACGGACTACCCAGGATACGCAGTATTTT
TRBV19,few,TRBJ2-7,TRBD1,CASSKTSRDSSYEQYF,TGTGCCAGTAGTAAAACTTCCCGGGACAGCTCCTACGAGCAGTACTTC
TRBV6-5,NA,TRBJ1-4,NA,CASSSTGYNEKLFF,TGTGCCAGCAGTTCAACTGGTTATAATGAAAAACTGTTTTTT
TRBV6-5,NA,TRBJ1-5,NA,CAVEGGNQPQHF,TGTGCCGTAGAAGGGGGCAATCAGCCCCAGCATTTT
TRBV29-1,NA,TRBJ2-3,NA,CSVEVAASTDTQYF,TGCAGCGTTGAAGTAGCGGCTAGCACAGATACGCAGTATTTT
TRBV6-5,NA,TRBJ1-2,TRBD1,CASSKTDRNNYGYTF,TGTGCCAGCAGTAAAACGGACAGGAATAACTATGGCTACACCTTC
TRBV7-9,NA,TRBJ1-2,NA,CASSLASGLGGYTF,TGTGCCAGCAGCTTAGCGAGCGGGCTGGGTGGCTACACCTTC
TRBV5-5,NA,TRBJ2-1,NA,CASSQGYNEQFF,TGTGCCAGCAGCCAGGGATACAATGAGCAGTTCTTC
TRBV11-2,NA,TRBJ1-1,NA,CASSLVTNTEAFF,TGTGCCAGCAGCTTAGTCACAAACACTGAAGCTTTCTTT
TRBV6-1,NA,TRBJ2-5,TRBD2,CASSGVAGGPRETQYF,TGTGCCAGCAGTGGGGTAGCGGGGGGGCCGCGAGAGACCCAGTACTTC
TRBV2,NA,TRBJ2-6,TRBD1,CASYPGQGVSGANVLTF,TGTGCCAGTTATCCGGGACAGGGGGTCTCTGGGGCCAACGTCCTGACTTTC
TRBV29-1,NA,TRBJ2-7,TRBD2,CSVGGGRDHYEQYF,TGCAGCGTTGGGGGGGGTCGAGATCATTACGAGCAGTACTTC
TRBV19,NA,TRBJ2-1,NA,CASSPVPSYNEQFF,TGTGCCTCCTCACCGGTGCCCTCTTACAATGAGCAGTTCTTC
TRBV6-5,once,TRBJ2-7,NA,CASSSGWDFYEQYF,TGTGCCAGCAGTTCCGGATGGGACTTCTACGAGCAGTACTTC
TRBV24-1,NA,TRBJ2-1,NA,CATSDSGTSSWYNEQFF,TGTGCCACCAGTGATTCAGGGACTTCTAGCTGGTACAATGAGCAGTTCTTC
TRBV27,NA,TRBJ2-2,NA,CASSSTNTGELFF,TGTGCCAGCAGTTCCACGAACACCGGGGAGCTGTTTTTT
TRBV5-5,NA,TRBJ1-1,NA,CASSLGRALNTEAFF,TGTGCCAGCAGCTTGGGCAGGGCCCTGAACACTGAAGCTTTCTTT
TRBV12-3/TRBV12-4,NA,TRBJ1-5,NA,CASSPHRSQPQHF,TGTGCCAGCAGCCCCCACAGGAGTCAGCCCCAGCATTTT
TRBV7-3,few,TRBJ1-2,NA,CASSRDGAGGYTF,TGTGCCAGCTCCCGGGACGGCGCGGGAGGCTACACCTTC
TRBV12-5,NA,TRBJ1-1,TRBD1,CASAIGTGWDEAFF,TGTGCTAGTGCCATCGGGACAGGGTGGGATGAAGCTTTCTTT
TRBV19,NA,TRBJ1-4,TRBD1,CASRSGTGIGKLFF,TGTGCCAGTAGGAGCGGGACAGGGATCGGAAAACTGTTTTTT
TRBV29-1,NA,TRBJ1-3,NA,CSVDSGGGSGNTIYF,TGCAGCGTTGATTCGGGCGGAGGCTCTGGAAACACCATATATTTT
TRBV6-5,NA,TRBJ2-2,NA,CASSWTENTGELFF,TGTGCCAGCAGCTGGACAGAGAACACCGGGGAGCTGTTTTTT
TRBV20-1,NA,TRBJ1-1,NA,CSADRGAAFF,TGCAGTGCTGACCGGGGGGCAGCTTTCTTT
TRBV7-8,once,TRBJ1-1,NA,CASSLSRQTSTEAFF,TGTGCCAGCAGCTTATCCCGGCAGACTTCGACTGAAGCTTTCTTT
TRBV5-8,NA,TRBJ1-2,NA,CASSLAGLVGYTF,TGTGCCAGCAGCTTAGCAGGATTAGTAGGCTACACCTTC
TRBV15,NA,TRBJ2-2,TRBD1,CATSRRPGTGVGELFF,TGTGCCACCAGCAGAAGACCCGGGACAGGGGTCGGGGAGCTGTTTTTT
TRBV3-1/TRBV3-2,NA,TRBJ1-2,NA,CASSQGEAGHRGYTF,TGTGCCAGCAGCCAAGGAGAGGCGGGGCATCGTGGCTACACCTTC
TRBV5-4,NA,TRBJ1-1,TRBD1,CASSFEQGAGTEAFF,TGTGCCAGCAGCTTCGAACAGGGGGCGGGCACTGAAGCTTTCTTT
TRBV7-3,few,TRBJ2-2,NA,CASSLKAASTGELFF,TGTGCCAGCAGCTTAAAAGCGGCGAGCACCGGGGAGCTGTTTTTT
TRBV5-1,NA,TRBJ2-3,TRBD1,CASSLGQGWSDTQYF,TGCGCCAGCAGCTTGGGACAGGGGTGGTCAGATACGCAGTATTTT
TRBV2,NA,TRBJ2-5,NA,CASSTGQTQETQYF,TGTGCCAGCAGTACCGGACAGACCCAAGAGACCCAGTACTTC
TRBV4-2,NA,TRBJ2-3,TRBD2,CASSQGEGWDTQYF,TGTGCCAGCAGCCAAGGGGAGGGATGGGATACGCAGTATTTT
TRBV28,NA,TRBJ1-2,NA,CASSLSGVYGYTF,TGTGCCAGCAGTTTATCGGGGGTCTATGGCTACACCTTC
TRBV10-3,NA,TRBJ2-1,TRBD2,CAISDPAASGGGDEQFF,TGTGCCATCAGTGACCCCGCTGCTAGCGGGGGGGGTGATGAGCAGTTCTTC
TRBV7-8,NA,TRBJ1-2,NA,CASSLLAGDGYTF,TGTGCCAGCAGCTTACTTGCGGGGGATGGCTACACCTTC
TRBV19,NA,TRBJ2-5,TRBD1,CASSPRGGTGQETQYF,TGTGCCAGTAGTCCCAGGGGTGGGACAGGCCAAGAGACCCAGTACTTC
TRBV2,NA,TRBJ2-3,NA,CASTEASGSTDTQYF,TGTGCCAGCACCGAAGCAAGCGGTAGCACAGATACGCAGTATTTT
TRBV6-1,NA,TRBJ2-7,NA,CASSEAQGALMVYEQYF,TGTGCCAGCAGTGAAGCGCAAGGGGCGTTGATGGTCTACGAGCAGTACTTC
TRBV7-3,NA,TRBJ1-1,TRBD1,CASSLQGQGATEAFF,TGTGCCAGCAGCTTACAAGGACAGGGGGCCACTGAAGCTTTCTTT
TRBV5-1,NA,TRBJ1-5,TRBD1,CASRGGQGGNQPQHF,TGCGCCAGCAGGGGAGGACAGGGCGGGAATCAGCCCCAGCATTTT